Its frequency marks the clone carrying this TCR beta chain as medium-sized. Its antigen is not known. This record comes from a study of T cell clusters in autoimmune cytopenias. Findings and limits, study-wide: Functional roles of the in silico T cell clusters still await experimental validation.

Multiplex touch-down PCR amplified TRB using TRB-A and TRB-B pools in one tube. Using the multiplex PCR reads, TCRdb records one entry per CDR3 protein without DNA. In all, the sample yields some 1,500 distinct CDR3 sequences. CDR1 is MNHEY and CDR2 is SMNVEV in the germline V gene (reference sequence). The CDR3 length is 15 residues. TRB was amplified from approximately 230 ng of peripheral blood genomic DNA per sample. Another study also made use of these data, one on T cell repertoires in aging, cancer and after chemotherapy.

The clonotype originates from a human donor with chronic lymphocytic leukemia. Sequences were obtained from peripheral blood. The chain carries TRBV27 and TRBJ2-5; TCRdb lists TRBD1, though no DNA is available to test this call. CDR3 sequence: CASNSAERGLATQYF.